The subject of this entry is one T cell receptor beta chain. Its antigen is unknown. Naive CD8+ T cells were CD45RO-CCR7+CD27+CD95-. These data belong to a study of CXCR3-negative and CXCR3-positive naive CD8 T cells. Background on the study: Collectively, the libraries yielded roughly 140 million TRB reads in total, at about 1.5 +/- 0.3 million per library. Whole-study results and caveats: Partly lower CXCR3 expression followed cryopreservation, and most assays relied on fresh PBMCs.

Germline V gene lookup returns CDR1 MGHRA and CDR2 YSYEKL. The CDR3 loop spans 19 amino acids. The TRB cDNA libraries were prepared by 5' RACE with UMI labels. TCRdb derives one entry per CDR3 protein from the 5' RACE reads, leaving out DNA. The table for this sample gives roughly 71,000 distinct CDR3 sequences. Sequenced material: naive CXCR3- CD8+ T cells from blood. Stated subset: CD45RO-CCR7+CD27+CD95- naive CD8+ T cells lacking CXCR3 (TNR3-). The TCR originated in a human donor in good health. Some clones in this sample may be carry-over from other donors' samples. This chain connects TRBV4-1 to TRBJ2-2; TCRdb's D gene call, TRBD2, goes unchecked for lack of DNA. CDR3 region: CASSPRGLAGFSNTGELFF.